This passage covers 21 T cell receptor beta chains from one sample sequenced in a study of beta chain features in type 1 diabetes. General observations from the study: Moderate but significant shortening of TCRB CDR3s was recorded in all four CD4+ subsets from Type 1 diabetes patients.

Expressed TCRB transcripts got sequenced, as all isolated RNA was reverse transcribed. TCRdb's table, derived via immunoSEQ multiplex PCR, lists solely in-frame clones and lacks some. This table has 130,000 or so clones, roughly 10% appearing once. Antigens of these TCRs are unknown. The sequenced material came from central memory CD4+ T cells from blood. The receptors here all came from a man aged 25 to 40 with type 1 diabetes.

Many counts were recorded for this clone. The genes are TRBV5-1 and TRBJ1-5, with D uncertain. Trimming cost V 0 bases and J 6 bases, with 13 bases left between them. The CDR3 contains 15 residues. Germline loops: CDR1 SGHRS, CDR2 YFSETQ. CDR3 region: CASSLAGEVTQPQHF. CDR3 bases: TGCGCCAGCAGCTTGGCCGGGGAGGTTACTCAGCCCCAGCATTTT.

The V and J genes are TRBV2 and TRBJ1-4, with 7 positions matching TRBD1. Trimming cost V 4 bases and J 11 bases; bases outside gene matches: 7. The CDR3 runs to 13 residues. The germline V gene has CDR1 SNHLY and CDR2 FYNNEI. CDR3 sequence reads: CASSGPDRDKLFF. CDR3 in DNA: TGTGCCAGCAGTGGACCAGACAGGGACAAACTGTTTTTT. The full variable domain, its missing parts supplied by reference TRBV2 and TRBJ1-4, is EPEVTQTPSHQVTQMGQEVILRCVPISNHLYFYWYRQILGQKVEFLVSFYNNEISEKSEIFDDQFSVERPDGSNFTLKIRSTKLEDSAMYFCASSGPDRDKLFFGSGTQLSVL.

Only a few counts were recorded for this clone. This chain links TRBV30 with TRBJ2-3; 10 bases fit TRBD2. The CDR3 runs 14 residues. The germline gives CDR1 GTSNPN, CDR2 SVGIG (reference sequence). Trimming cost V 3 bases and J 3 bases; bases outside gene matches: 3. This chain's CDR3 is CAWRIAGGTDTQYF. Written as DNA, the CDR3 is TGTGCCTGGAGAATAGCGGGGGGTACAGATACGCAGTATTTT.

A few counts support this clone. V and J are TRBV2 and TRBJ2-1, with D uncertain. V lost 6 bases, J lost 6 bases, and 9 bases lay in between. The CDR3 is 12 residues long. The germline V gene encodes CDR1 SNHLY and CDR2 FYNNEI. CDR3 residues: CASRTQANEQFF. In DNA form, the CDR3 reads TGTGCCAGCAGGACGCAGGCCAATGAGCAGTTCTTC.

In its sample, this clone was seen a few times. This chain connects TRBV28 to TRBJ1-6; D remains ambiguous. The CDR3 covers 13 residues. The germline V gene has CDR1 MDHEN and CDR2 SYDVKM. V was cut by 6 bases and J by 14 bases, with 17 bases left in between. CDR3 region: CASRDPGRLALHF. DNA for the CDR3: TGTGCCAGCAGGGATCCGGGAAGGTTGGCCCTCCACTTT.

J is TRBJ2-5 and V is TRBV29-1, with a tentative D call TRBD1 (6 bases). CDR1 is SQVTM and CDR2 is ANQGSEA in the germline V gene. Trimming shortened V by 6 bases and J by 2 bases, and 10 bases separated the two germline ends. The CDR3 has 12 residues. The CDR3 here is CSVIGQQETQYF. The CDR3, as DNA: TGCAGCGTCATCGGACAGCAAGAGACCCAGTACTTC.

This clone appeared many times. V gene TRBV7-9 combines with J gene TRBJ2-7; no definite D call. The germline V and J ends were trimmed by 7 bases and 12 bases, with 22 bases remaining between them. The CDR3 has 13 residues. Germline-derived CDR1 and CDR2 are SEHNR and FQNEAQ (reference sequence). As DNA, the CDR3 is TGTGCCAGCACCTCGGCGAGCGAAGGTACCTTGTACTTC. Residues: CASTSASEGTLYF.

In nucleotides, the CDR3 is TGTGCCAGCAGCTTCGGTCGGGCCGGGGAGCTGTTTTTT. Translated: CASSFGRAGELFF. The chain employs TRBV11-2 and TRBJ2-2; D not certain. This CDR3 has 13 residues. Between the trimmed V and J ends, which lost 3 bases and 6 bases, there was a span of 8 bases. Germline lookup yields CDR1 SGHAT and CDR2 FQNNGV. Combining the CDR3 with reference TRBV11-2 and TRBJ2-2 gives the whole variable domain EAGVAQSPRYKIIEKRQSVAFWCNPISGHATLYWYQQILGQGPKLLIQFQNNGVVDDSQLPKDRFSAERLKGVDSTLKIQPAKLEDSAVYLCASSFGRAGELFFGEGSRLTVL.

This clone was observed a few times. V usage is TRBV20-1 and J usage is TRBJ1-1; D is possibly TRBD1 (5 bases). The CDR3 is made up of 11 amino acids. CDR1 DFQATT and CDR2 SNEGSKA come from the germline V gene (reference sequence). V gave up 4 bases and J gave up 8 bases, with 11 bases separating them. CDR3 bases: TGCAGTGCTACGGACACTTTCGAAGCTTTCTTT. This sequence encodes CSATDTFEAFF.

The J gene is TRBJ2-1, the V gene TRBV7-2; the D gene is possibly TRBD2 (7 bases). Deletions cut 3 bases from V and 7 bases from J, with 16 bases between. The length of the CDR3 is 15 residues. Germline V CDR1 and CDR2: SGHTA, FQGNSA. The CDR3 is CASSLGGGRGNEQFF. The DNA for the CDR3 is TGTGCCAGCAGCTTGGGCGGGGGCCGAGGGAATGAGCAGTTCTTC. Together with reference TRBV7-2 and TRBJ2-1, the CDR3 gives the full variable domain: GAGVSQSPSNKVTEKGKDVELRCDPISGHTALYWYRQSLGQGLEFLIYFQGNSAPDKSGLPSDRFSAERTGGSVSTLTIQRTQQEDSAVYLCASSLGGGRGNEQFFGPGTRLTVL.

In its sample, this clone was seen a few times. The V and J genes are TRBV5-4 and TRBJ2-3; D possibly corresponds to TRBD2 (6 bases). CDR3 size: 14 residues. Looked up from germline, CDR1 is SGHNT and CDR2 is YYREEE (reference sequence). V lost 5 bases and J 4 bases, leaving 14 bases between the germline ends. The CDR3 region has the DNA TGTGCCAGCAGTTTCGGGGGAAGAGCAGATACGCAGTATTTT. The encoded protein is CASSFGGRADTQYF.

This rearrangement joins TRBV6-1 to TRBJ1-1; possibly TRBD1 for D (5 bases). Between the trimmed V and J ends, which lost 0 bases and 2 bases, there was a span of 16 bases. CDR3 length: 17 residues. Germline-derived CDR1 and CDR2 are MNHNS and SASEGT. Written as DNA, the CDR3 is TGTGCCAGCAGTGAAGCCCGTGGGGGGTCCTCAAACACTGAAGCTTTCTTT. It is translated as CASSEARGGSSNTEAFF.

This rearrangement joins TRBV28 to TRBJ2-5, with 7 bases matching TRBD2. The junction had 3 bases not matched to a gene; V was cut back by 4 bases and J by 1 base. The CDR3 runs to 14 residues. The germline V gene encodes CDR1 MDHEN and CDR2 SYDVKM. CDR3 in amino acids: CASSSGGTQETQYF. CDR3 sequence (DNA): TGTGCCAGCAGTTCCGGGGGGACCCAAGAGACCCAGTACTTC.

The rearrangement links TRBV30 to TRBJ1-6; D possibly corresponds to TRBD1 (5 bases). The CDR3 covers 16 residues. The germline gives CDR1 GTSNPN, CDR2 SVGIG (reference sequence). Between the trimmed V and J ends, which lost 0 bases and 8 bases, there was a span of 17 bases. The CDR3, as DNA: TGTGCCTGGAGTGTGACAGCTCTCCGTCCCCATTCACCCCTCCACTTT. This encodes CAWSVTALRPHSPLHF.

The chain employs TRBV5-5 and TRBJ1-5; maybe TRBD1 (5 bases). The CDR3 covers 15 residues. The germline gives CDR1 SGHKS, CDR2 YYEKEE (reference sequence). V gave up 0 bases and J gave up 5 bases, with 12 bases separating them. The CDR3 DNA reads as TGTGCCAGCAGCTTGGCCGGCGGACATTATCAGCCCCAGCATTTT. Translation: CASSLAGGHYQPQHF.

This clone appeared a few times. The V and J genes are TRBV11-2 and TRBJ2-7; 9 bases line up with TRBD1. J lost 5 bases, V lost 5 bases, and 7 bases had no gene match. This CDR3 has 14 residues. CDR1 and CDR2 (germline): SGHAT, FQNNGV. CDR3 in amino acids: CASSVNRGQNEQYF. The CDR3 DNA sequence: TGTGCCAGCAGCGTAAACAGGGGGCAGAACGAGCAGTACTTC.

The CDR3: CASSPTGVNEKLFF. CDR3 in DNA: TGTGCCAGCTCGCCGACAGGAGTTAATGAAAAACTGTTTTTT. The chain uses TRBV18 and TRBJ1-4, with a possible D match to TRBD1 (6 bases). V was cut by 6 bases and J by 4 bases, with 12 bases left in between. Germline V CDR1 and CDR2: KGHSH, LQKENI. The CDR3 sequence is 14 residues long.

The rearrangement uses TRBV28 and TRBJ1-1, with D tentatively TRBD1 (5 bases). CDR1 and CDR2 from the germline V gene are MDHEN and SYDVKM. Trimming took off 7 bases at V and 4 bases at J, with 22 bases between the two ends. The CDR3 has 16 residues. Here the CDR3 DNA reads TGTGCCAGCACCATTGGCGGACACCCCCGAAGCACTGAAGCTTTCTTT. Encoded protein: CASTIGGHPRSTEAFF.

This clone was counted a few times. The chain is built from TRBV30 and TRBJ2-1, with TRBD2 matching 10 bases. This CDR3 has 14 residues. Germline CDR1 GTSNPN, CDR2 SVGIG (reference sequence). The V segment lost 3 bases and the J segment 5 bases; nucleotides outside the gene matches: 4. The CDR3 sequence: CAWRASGGDNEQFF. CDR3 in DNA: TGTGCCTGGAGGGCTAGCGGGGGAGACAATGAGCAGTTCTTC.

This clone was observed a few times. The chain carries TRBV4-2 and TRBJ2-3; TRBD2 matches at 9 bases. The CDR3 is 15 residues long. V gave up 0 bases and J gave up 6 bases; unmatched junction bases: 4. Germline-derived CDR1 and CDR2 are LGHNA and YNFKEQ. CDR3 sequence: CASSQDPLAGDTQYF. The CDR3 DNA is TGTGCCAGCAGCCAAGATCCACTAGCGGGCGATACGCAGTATTTT.

This clone appeared a few times. The chain uses TRBV7-2 and TRBJ2-4, with 8 bases fitting TRBD2. CDR3 size: 15 residues. Germline lookup yields CDR1 SGHTA and CDR2 FQGNSA. V was clipped by 5 bases and J by 1 base; unmatched bases: 4. Here the CDR3 reads CASSGGGSAKNIQYF. In DNA form, the CDR3 reads TGTGCCAGCAGCGGCGGGGGGTCTGCCAAAAACATTCAGTACTTC.